The 11 T cell receptor beta chains listed next were all sequenced from one sample in a study of spatial heterogeneity in lung cancer. A single record per CDR3 protein comes from TCRdb applying MiXCR to the 5' RACE reads. The repertoire includes about 56,000 distinct CDR3 sequences, about 8% of them detected once, and about 14% sits in the top ten. Time point indicated: sample taken at primary tumor resection. No cells were sorted before sequencing. The whole RNA sequenced was extracted from tumor, nontumor lung or frozen PBMC. Sample: PBMCs, taken at surgery. These receptors all come from a female donor with early-stage non-small cell lung cancer.

This clonotype has more than one count but fewer than ten. The chain links TRBV7-6 to TRBJ2-2; perhaps D is TRBD1 or TRBD2 (5 bases each). In germline, CDR1 is SGHVS, CDR2 FNYEAQ. CDR3 length equals 14 residues. Trimming removed 6 bases at V and 7 bases at J, with 15 bases between. The chain's CDR3 is CASRRAGSVGELFF. In DNA form, the CDR3 reads TGTGCCAGCAGGCGGGCAGGGAGTGTCGGGGAGCTGTTTTTT.

This clonotype showed up just a few times. The chain links TRBV28 to TRBJ1-2; TRBD1 is a possible D gene (6 bases). This CDR3 spans 17 amino acids. Germline lookup yields CDR1 MDHEN and CDR2 SYDVKM. Trimming left V 4 bases short and J 3 bases short, with 21 bases between. For the CDR3, the DNA is TGTGCCAGCAGTTCCGTAGGTGGGGGGCTCACCTACTATGGCTACACCTTC. It specifies CASSSVGGGLTYYGYTF.

This clonotype was counted at least ten times. The chain is built from TRBV20-1 and TRBJ2-5, with D unclear. The length of the CDR3 is 11 residues. CDR1 is DFQATT, CDR2 SNEGSKA, per germline (reference sequence). V was shortened by 0 bases and J by 7 bases, with 6 bases between the two germline ends. CDR3 DNA sequence: TGCAGTGCTAGAGATCGGCGGACCCAGTACTTC. Translated, it gives CSARDRRTQYF.

The chain has TRBV20-1 and TRBJ2-3; tentative D call: TRBD2 (5 bases). In germline, CDR1 is DFQATT, CDR2 SNEGSKA (reference sequence). The CDR3 runs to 15 residues. V was cut by 1 base and J by 4 bases, with 15 bases left in between. This CDR3 reads CSARGNSPRADTQYF. The CDR3 coding sequence is TGCAGTGCTAGAGGAAACTCTCCGAGGGCAGATACGCAGTATTTT.

To note about this clonotype: The junction shows a germline mismatch at one end, possibly a read error. The chain is built from TRBV6-6 and TRBJ2-3, with 10 bases aligning to TRBD1. The length of the CDR3 is 15 residues. CDR1 MNHNY and CDR2 SVGAGI come from the germline V gene (reference sequence). The CDR3 loop is CASRHGQGVTDAQYF. The CDR3 coding sequence is TGTGCCAGCAGGCACGGACAGGGGGTTACAGATGCGCAGTATTTT.

This clonotype was observed at least ten times. The chain is built from TRBV6-1 and TRBJ2-2; TRBD1 matches 8 bases. The V gene end was trimmed by 7 bases and the J gene end by 2 bases; junction bases not matched to a gene: 3. CDR1 and CDR2 (germline): MNHNS, SASEGT. The CDR3 length is 14 residues. Here the CDR3 reads CASNRGSNTGELFF. DNA of the CDR3: TGTGCCAGCAACAGGGGGAGTAACACCGGGGAGCTGTTTTTT.

The J gene is TRBJ2-3, the V gene TRBV5-1; weak D call: TRBD2 (6 bases). Germline V lookup: CDR1 SGHRS, CDR2 YFSETQ. V dropped 5 bases and J dropped 0 bases, with 13 bases sitting between them. CDR3 length: 15 residues. CDR3 nucleotides: TGCGCCAGCAGAGAGGGAACTAGCAGCACAGATACGCAGTATTTT. It codes for CASREGTSSTDTQYF.

This clonotype was seen a handful of times. J is TRBJ2-1 and V is TRBV7-6, with a weak D call TRBD1 (7 bases). The CDR3 sequence is 15 residues long. Germline V gene sequence: CDR1 SGHVS, CDR2 FNYEAQ. The V and J ends lost 10 bases and 5 bases respectively, with 21 bases between them. The CDR3 DNA is TGTGCCACCCGAGAGGGGGCAGGGAGGAACAATGAGCAGTTCTTC. Residues: CATREGAGRNNEQFF. The entire variable domain, with the rest obtained from reference TRBV7-6 and TRBJ2-1, is as follows: GAGVSQSPRYKVTKRGQDVALRCDPISGHVSLYWYRQALGQGPEFLTYFNYEAQQDKSGLPNDRFSAERPEGSISTLTIQRTEQRDSAMYRCATREGAGRNNEQFFGPGTRLTVL.

The gene calls are TRBV7-3 and TRBJ1-3; the D is unclear. Germline V gene data show CDR1 as SGHTA and CDR2 as FQGTGA. This CDR3 contains 13 residues. The ends were cut back, 3 bases at V and 4 bases at J, with 7 bases in the middle. CDR3 sequence (DNA): TGTGCCAGCAGCTTTTCTGCGGGAAACACCATATATTTT. Translating it yields CASSFSAGNTIYF. Full variable domain (missing parts from reference TRBV7-3 and TRBJ1-3): GAGVSQTPSNKVTEKGKYVELRCDPISGHTALYWYRQSLGQGPEFLIYFQGTGAADDSGLPNDRFFAVRPEGSVSTLKIQRTERGDSAVYLCASSFSAGNTIYFGEGSWLTVV.

This clonotype was found a few times. The chain joins TRBV12-3 or TRBV12-4 to TRBJ1-5; 8 positions match TRBD1. V trimming: 5 bases; J trimming: 5 bases; junction bases outside the gene matches: 8. This CDR3 spans 15 amino acids. CDR3 amino acids: CASSPSRGLYQPQHF. DNA of the CDR3: TGTGCCAGCAGTCCGTCCAGGGGGCTTTATCAGCCCCAGCATTTT.

This chain uses TRBV20-1 with TRBJ1-2; 7 bases are shared with TRBD1. The V gene end was trimmed by 5 bases and the J gene end by 2 bases; junction bases not matched to a gene: 5. CDR3 length: 13 amino acids. Germline CDR1 DFQATT, CDR2 SNEGSKA (reference sequence). The CDR3 DNA sequence: TGCAGTGCTTGGCAGGGGGAGAACTATGGCTACACCTTC. The encoded protein is CSAWQGENYGYTF.